This is a list of T cell receptor beta chains from one sample in a study of T cells in Graves' hyperthyroidism and ophthalmopathy. TCRdb re-called the multiplex PCR reads through MiXCR, storing one row per CDR3 protein. There are more than 500,000 distinct CDR3 sequences in the sample; approximately 44% occur only once, and under 20% lies in the top ten. Sequenced material: peripheral blood or thyroid tissue (not recorded which). These receptors were collected from an adult woman with Graves' disease, either hyperthyroidism or ophthalmopathy (not recorded which). CDR3s include the opening cysteine and the closing phenylalanine or tryptophan. A D gene is named only where the DNA matches it firmly. Clone size is stated in some rows and not others, as once, few, many or a class when expanded.

D gene: .; V gene: TRBV28; J gene: TRBJ2-5; clone size: .; CDR3 protein: CASSLAGAGGTQYF; CDR3 DNA: TGTGCCAGCAGTTTGGCCGGGGCAGGAGGGACCCAGTACTTC
D gene: .; V gene: TRBV28; J gene: TRBJ2-7; clone size: few; CDR3 protein: CASSPEWNEQYF; CDR3 DNA: TGTGCCAGCAGTCCCGAATGGAACGAGCAGTACTTC
D gene: .; V gene: TRBV2; J gene: TRBJ1-1; clone size: .; CDR3 protein: CASRPRVVRAFF; CDR3 DNA: TGTGCCAGCAGGCCCAGGGTCGTTAGGGCTTTCTTT
D gene: .; V gene: TRBV20-1; J gene: TRBJ1-2; clone size: .; CDR3 protein: CSASRTRSYGYTF; CDR3 DNA: TGCAGTGCTAGTCGGACAAGATCCTATGGCTACACCTTC
D gene: .; V gene: TRBV5-6; J gene: TRBJ2-7; clone size: .; CDR3 protein: CASSRQGLYYEQYF; CDR3 DNA: TGTGCCAGCAGCCGTCAGGGGTTGTACTACGAGCAGTACTTC
D gene: TRBD2; V gene: TRBV24-1; J gene: TRBJ2-1; clone size: .; CDR3 protein: CATRASGHNNEQFF; CDR3 DNA: TGTGCCACCAGAGCTAGCGGACACAACAATGAGCAGTTCTTC
D gene: TRBD1; V gene: TRBV7-9; J gene: TRBJ2-7; clone size: .; CDR3 protein: CASSSTGGAEQYF; CDR3 DNA: TGTGCCAGCAGCTCGACAGGGGGCGCCGAGCAGTACTTC
D gene: .; V gene: TRBV4-1; J gene: TRBJ2-7; clone size: many; CDR3 protein: CASSHTSSYEQYF; CDR3 DNA: TGCGCCAGCAGCCACACGAGCTCCTACGAGCAGTACTTC
D gene: .; V gene: TRBV6-1; J gene: TRBJ2-5; clone size: .; CDR3 protein: CASNARQGGLRETQYF; CDR3 DNA: TGTGCCAGCAATGCGAGGCAGGGCGGATTGAGGGAGACCCAGTACTTC
D gene: .; V gene: TRBV29-1; J gene: TRBJ2-7; clone size: few; CDR3 protein: CSVEDRPYEQYF; CDR3 DNA: TGCAGCGTTGAAGATCGCCCCTACGAGCAGTACTTC
D gene: TRBD1; V gene: TRBV10-1; J gene: TRBJ1-1; clone size: .; CDR3 protein: CASRGTVHTEAFF; CDR3 DNA: TGCGCCAGCAGGGGGACAGTACACACTGAAGCTTTCTTT
D gene: TRBD1; V gene: TRBV2; J gene: TRBJ1-2; clone size: .; CDR3 protein: CASEGQGALYGYTF; CDR3 DNA: TGTGCCAGCGAGGGACAGGGAGCCCTCTATGGCTACACCTTC
D gene: .; V gene: TRBV10-3; J gene: TRBJ2-6; clone size: .; CDR3 protein: CAISVSGANVLTF; CDR3 DNA: TGTGCCATCAGTGTGAGCGGGGCCAACGTCCTGACTTTC
D gene: .; V gene: TRBV29-1; J gene: TRBJ2-7; clone size: few; CDR3 protein: CSGADYTYEQYF; CDR3 DNA: TGCAGCGGGGCGGACTACACCTACGAGCAGTACTTC
D gene: .; V gene: TRBV4-1; J gene: TRBJ2-5; clone size: many; CDR3 protein: CASSQGPQIAEETQYF; CDR3 DNA: TGCGCCAGCAGCCAAGGGCCCCAGATAGCCGAAGAGACCCAGTACTTC
D gene: TRBD1; V gene: TRBV7-8; J gene: TRBJ1-2; clone size: once; CDR3 protein: CASSPRDSSGNTF; CDR3 DNA: TGTGCCAGCAGCCCGAGGGACAGCTCTGGAAACACCTTC
D gene: TRBD1; V gene: TRBV20-1; J gene: TRBJ2-6; clone size: .; CDR3 protein: CSARTRTGTGISGANVLTF; CDR3 DNA: TGCAGTGCTAGAACCCGGACCGGGACAGGGATCTCTGGGGCCAACGTCCTGACTTTC
D gene: TRBD1; V gene: TRBV24-1; J gene: TRBJ1-2; clone size: .; CDR3 protein: CATSGTGFGYTF; CDR3 DNA: TGTGCCACCAGTGGGACAGGGTTTGGCTACACCTTC
D gene: .; V gene: TRBV20-1; J gene: TRBJ2-7; clone size: .; CDR3 protein: CSTPPRLGSYEQYF; CDR3 DNA: TGCAGTACCCCTCCGCGTCTGGGGTCTTACGAGCAGTACTTC
D gene: .; V gene: TRBV6-6; J gene: TRBJ2-7; clone size: many; CDR3 protein: CASSGSGVYEQYF; CDR3 DNA: TGTGCCAGCAGTGGGAGTGGTGTTTACGAGCAGTACTTC
D gene: .; V gene: TRBV19; J gene: TRBJ2-2; clone size: .; CDR3 protein: CASRVGAQDTGELFF; CDR3 DNA: TGTGCCAGTAGGGTAGGGGCGCAGGACACCGGGGAGCTGTTTTTT
D gene: .; V gene: TRBV7-2; J gene: TRBJ1-5; clone size: .; CDR3 protein: CASSNPGVQPQHF; CDR3 DNA: TGTGCCAGCAGCAATCCAGGGGTACAGCCCCAGCATTTT
D gene: .; V gene: TRBV7-2; J gene: TRBJ2-7; clone size: many; CDR3 protein: CASSPGYPHEQYF; CDR3 DNA: TGTGCCAGCAGCCCGGGATACCCACACGAGCAGTACTTC
D gene: .; V gene: TRBV29-1; J gene: TRBJ1-2; clone size: .; CDR3 protein: CSQDDGSNYGYTF; CDR3 DNA: TGCAGCCAAGATGACGGCAGCAACTATGGCTACACCTTC
D gene: TRBD1; V gene: TRBV3-1; J gene: TRBJ2-7; clone size: many; CDR3 protein: CASSLTGTGHEQYF; CDR3 DNA: TGTGCCAGCAGCTTAACCGGGACAGGGCACGAGCAGTACTTC
D gene: TRBD1; V gene: TRBV28; J gene: TRBJ1-5; clone size: many; CDR3 protein: CASSRTGDPSNQPQHF; CDR3 DNA: TGTGCCAGCAGTCGAACAGGGGACCCTAGCAATCAGCCCCAGCATTTT
D gene: TRBD1; V gene: TRBV7-6; J gene: TRBJ2-7; clone size: many; CDR3 protein: CASSLFSSGQGAYEQYF; CDR3 DNA: TGTGCCAGCAGCTTATTTTCAAGTGGACAGGGGGCCTACGAGCAGTACTTC
D gene: TRBD1; V gene: TRBV15; J gene: TRBJ1-5; clone size: .; CDR3 protein: CATSRDRTGGGQPQHF; CDR3 DNA: TGTGCCACCAGCAGAGATAGAACAGGGGGCGGTCAGCCCCAGCATTTT
D gene: .; V gene: TRBV13; J gene: TRBJ1-1; clone size: many; CDR3 protein: CASSSNGGRTEAFF; CDR3 DNA: TGTGCCAGCAGCTCAAACGGTGGCAGAACTGAAGCTTTCTTT
D gene: .; V gene: TRBV4-3; J gene: TRBJ2-5; clone size: .; CDR3 protein: CASSQDFVGRETQYF; CDR3 DNA: TGCGCCAGCAGCCAAGACTTTGTAGGGCGGGAGACCCAGTACTTC
D gene: TRBD1; V gene: TRBV7-8; J gene: TRBJ1-3; clone size: .; CDR3 protein: CASSLPSDRSSGNTIYF; CDR3 DNA: TGTGCCAGCAGCTTACCGTCGGACAGGAGCTCTGGAAACACCATATATTTT
D gene: TRBD2; V gene: TRBV7-8; J gene: TRBJ2-7; clone size: many; CDR3 protein: CASSLGGLAGAYEQYF; CDR3 DNA: TGTGCCAGCAGCTTAGGCGGCCTAGCGGGAGCCTACGAGCAGTACTTC
D gene: TRBD1; V gene: TRBV25-1; J gene: TRBJ1-6; clone size: .; CDR3 protein: CASSGGQGLGSPLHF; CDR3 DNA: TGTGCCAGCAGCGGTGGACAGGGACTAGGTTCACCCCTCCACTTT
D gene: .; V gene: TRBV12-3/TRBV12-4; J gene: TRBJ1-1; clone size: many; CDR3 protein: CASGIGGMNTEAFF; CDR3 DNA: TGTGCCAGCGGCATAGGGGGAATGAACACTGAAGCTTTCTTT
D gene: TRBD2; V gene: TRBV5-1; J gene: TRBJ2-2; clone size: many; CDR3 protein: CASSLRTAGDTGELFF; CDR3 DNA: TGCGCCAGCAGCCTCCGGACAGCGGGAGACACCGGGGAGCTGTTTTTT
D gene: .; V gene: TRBV7-6; J gene: TRBJ1-1; clone size: .; CDR3 protein: CASSSSGLTEAFF; CDR3 DNA: TGTGCCAGCAGCTCATCAGGGTTAACTGAAGCTTTCTTT
D gene: TRBD2; V gene: TRBV7-9; J gene: TRBJ2-7; clone size: .; CDR3 protein: CASSPGLAGVFEQYF; CDR3 DNA: TGTGCCAGCAGCCCGGGACTAGCGGGAGTATTCGAGCAGTACTTC
D gene: .; V gene: TRBV20-1; J gene: TRBJ1-3; clone size: .; CDR3 protein: CSARFRDFGNTIYF; CDR3 DNA: TGCAGTGCTAGATTCAGGGACTTTGGAAACACCATATATTTT
D gene: .; V gene: TRBV12-3/TRBV12-4; J gene: TRBJ2-7; clone size: many; CDR3 protein: CASSSPGRRNEQYF; CDR3 DNA: TGTGCCAGCAGTTCCCCTGGGAGAAGGAACGAGCAGTACTTC
D gene: .; V gene: TRBV12-3/TRBV12-4; J gene: TRBJ1-2; clone size: many; CDR3 protein: CASSLRDPRDGYTF; CDR3 DNA: TGTGCCAGCAGTTTAAGGGATCCGAGGGATGGCTACACCTTC
D gene: .; V gene: TRBV11-3; J gene: TRBJ2-1; clone size: many; CDR3 protein: CASSSGDHNEQFF; CDR3 DNA: TGTGCCAGCAGCTCGGGAGATCACAATGAGCAGTTCTTC
D gene: TRBD1; V gene: TRBV25-1; J gene: TRBJ2-6; clone size: few; CDR3 protein: CASSTTGGSGANVLTF; CDR3 DNA: TGTGCCAGCAGTACGACAGGGGGCTCTGGGGCCAACGTCCTGACTTTC
D gene: TRBD1; V gene: TRBV12-3/TRBV12-4; J gene: TRBJ1-2; clone size: .; CDR3 protein: CASSTDRDLYGYTF; CDR3 DNA: TGTGCCAGCAGCACGGACAGGGATCTATATGGCTACACCTTC
D gene: TRBD2; V gene: TRBV5-8; J gene: TRBJ2-7; clone size: many; CDR3 protein: CASSLTSGRSYEQYF; CDR3 DNA: TGTGCCAGCAGCTTGACTAGCGGGAGATCCTACGAGCAGTACTTC
D gene: TRBD1; V gene: TRBV19; J gene: TRBJ1-5; clone size: few; CDR3 protein: CASSTTGGWSNQPQHF; CDR3 DNA: TGTGCCAGTAGTACAACAGGGGGATGGAGCAATCAGCCCCAGCATTTT
D gene: .; V gene: TRBV7-9; J gene: TRBJ2-7; clone size: .; CDR3 protein: CASSQASVGAYEQYF; CDR3 DNA: TGTGCCAGCAGCCAAGCCAGCGTCGGGGCTTACGAGCAGTACTTC
D gene: TRBD1; V gene: TRBV29-1; J gene: TRBJ2-5; clone size: many; CDR3 protein: CSVGDRVFRETQYF; CDR3 DNA: TGCAGCGTTGGGGACAGGGTGTTCCGAGAGACCCAGTACTTC
D gene: .; V gene: TRBV7-8; J gene: TRBJ2-2; clone size: .; CDR3 protein: CASSLEAGRVTGELFF; CDR3 DNA: TGTGCCAGCAGCTTAGAAGCGGGCAGGGTCACCGGGGAGCTGTTTTTT
D gene: TRBD2; V gene: TRBV2; J gene: TRBJ2-5; clone size: many; CDR3 protein: CASIRTSGRSGETQYF; CDR3 DNA: TGTGCCAGCATCCGGACTAGCGGGAGGTCAGGGGAGACCCAGTACTTC
D gene: .; V gene: TRBV10-3; J gene: TRBJ2-5; clone size: .; CDR3 protein: CASSLVTGGRQETQYF; CDR3 DNA: TGTGCCAGCAGCTTAGTTACCGGGGGGCGACAAGAGACCCAGTACTTC
D gene: TRBD2; V gene: TRBV7-2; J gene: TRBJ2-7; clone size: many; CDR3 protein: CASSLNFGGTSGPEPYEQYF; CDR3 DNA: TGTGCCAGCAGCTTAAACTTTGGTGGGACTAGCGGGCCCGAGCCCTACGAGCAGTACTTC
D gene: TRBD2; V gene: TRBV12-3/TRBV12-4; J gene: TRBJ2-5; clone size: many; CDR3 protein: CASSSGLAGGLEETQYF; CDR3 DNA: TGTGCCAGCAGTTCGGGACTAGCGGGAGGATTGGAAGAGACCCAGTACTTC
D gene: .; V gene: TRBV14; J gene: TRBJ1-6; clone size: few; CDR3 protein: CASRPTVNSPLHF; CDR3 DNA: TGTGCCAGCAGGCCCACAGTCAATTCACCCCTCCACTTT
D gene: TRBD1; V gene: TRBV25-1; J gene: TRBJ1-6; clone size: .; CDR3 protein: CASTGDRGPSPLHF; CDR3 DNA: TGTGCCAGCACGGGAGACAGGGGGCCATCACCCCTCCACTTT
D gene: .; V gene: TRBV5-1; J gene: TRBJ1-1; clone size: .; CDR3 protein: CASSLASAAEAFF; CDR3 DNA: TGCGCCAGCAGCTTGGCCTCAGCAGCAGAAGCTTTCTTT
D gene: .; V gene: TRBV28; J gene: TRBJ2-5; clone size: many; CDR3 protein: CASSRPLGGQETQYF; CDR3 DNA: TGTGCCAGCAGTCGACCGTTGGGCGGCCAAGAGACCCAGTACTTC
D gene: .; V gene: TRBV2; J gene: TRBJ1-1; clone size: many; CDR3 protein: CASGLRMNTEAFF; CDR3 DNA: TGTGCCAGCGGGTTGAGGATGAACACTGAAGCTTTCTTT